The 20 T cell receptor beta chains reported below all come from one sample, sequenced in a study of long-term antiretroviral therapy in people with HIV. Sequencing relied on immunoSEQ assay v3.0, run at survey level. Profiling relied on immunoSEQ multiplex PCR, and the TCRdb table lists in-frame clones only, not all of them. In the table there are 35,000 or so clones, 85% to 95% of which are singletons. The sequences come from unsorted PBMCs, collected 4.1 years after starting antiretroviral therapy. These receptor sequences come from a woman aged 45-59 years with HIV.

This chain uses TRBV9 with TRBJ2-3; D is uncertain. Germline V gene sequence: CDR1 SGDLS, CDR2 YYNGEE. The CDR3 has 13 amino acids. V was trimmed by 0 bases and J by 2 bases, leaving 4 bases between them. The CDR3 loop is CASSVVPTDTQYF. The CDR3 DNA reads TGTGCCAGCAGCGTAGTCCCCACAGATACGCAGTATTTT.

This chain uses TRBV7-3 with TRBJ2-2, with 7 bases aligning to TRBD2. The ends lost 0 bases at V and 6 bases at J; junction bases unmatched: 16. From germline, CDR1 is SGHTA and CDR2 FQGTGA. This CDR3 has 19 residues. CDR3 in DNA: TGTGCCAGCAGCTTAACGACCACACGGGGGGAGGGTAAAGCCGGGGAGCTGTTTTTT. Residues: CASSLTTTRGEGKAGELFF. The full variable domain, its missing parts supplied by reference TRBV7-3 and TRBJ2-2, is GAGVSQTPSNKVTEKGKYVELRCDPISGHTALYWYRQSLGQGPEFLIYFQGTGAADDSGLPNDRFFAVRPEGSVSTLKIQRTERGDSAVYLCASSLTTTRGEGKAGELFFGEGSRLTVL.

The genes are TRBV29-1 and TRBJ2-1; 8 bases are a match to TRBD1. The germline gives CDR1 SQVTM, CDR2 ANQGSEA. This CDR3 has 14 residues. J gave up 4 bases and V 2 bases, and 4 bases lay outside the gene matches. The CDR3 DNA follows: TGCAGCGTTGAATGGACAGGGATGTACAATGAGCAGTTCTTC. Encoded protein: CSVEWTGMYNEQFF.

This chain joins TRBV6-5 and TRBJ2-5; the match to TRBD2 covers 8 bases. The CDR3 extends over 15 amino acids. The junction had 7 bases not matched to a gene; V was cut back by 2 bases and J by 5 bases. CDR1 is MNHEY and CDR2 is SVGAGI in the germline V gene. CDR3 in DNA: TGTGCCAGCAGTTACCGGTTAGCGGGGAGGGAGACCCAGTACTTC. Protein product: CASSYRLAGRETQYF.

The genes are TRBV7-9 and TRBJ2-3, with D unclear. Per the germline V gene, CDR1 is SEHNR and CDR2 is FQNEAQ (reference sequence). The CDR3 consists of 12 residues. V was shortened by 5 bases and J by 7 bases, with 10 bases between the two germline ends. CDR3 region: CASSLGSNTQYF. CDR3 nucleotides: TGTGCCAGCAGCCTAGGATCAAATACGCAGTATTTT.

The chain combines TRBV10-3 with TRBJ1-5; weak D call: TRBD1 (5 bases). The CDR3 consists of 15 residues. Germline V gene lookup returns CDR1 ENHRY and CDR2 SYGVKD. V was clipped by 4 bases and J by 3 bases, with 13 bases between them. This CDR3 reads CAISALRDLNQPQHF. The CDR3 DNA is TGTGCCATCAGTGCCCTACGGGACCTCAATCAGCCCCAGCATTTT.

The CDR3 sequence: CASSLVGAATDEQFF. CDR3 nucleotides: TGTGCCAGCAGCTTAGTGGGGGCCGCAACCGATGAGCAGTTCTTC. This rearrangement joins TRBV7-8 to TRBJ2-1, with a weak D call TRBD1 (6 bases). The CDR3 sequence is 15 residues long. Trimming stripped 1 base from V and 8 bases from J, with 15 bases between. The germline V gene encodes CDR1 SGHVS and CDR2 FQNEAQ.

The V gene is TRBV7-3, the J gene TRBJ1-1, with a possible D match to TRBD1 (5 bases). V was cut by 1 base and J by 0 bases, with 6 bases left in between. Germline CDR1 and CDR2: SGHTA and FQGTGA. This CDR3 comprises 14 residues. The DNA for the CDR3 is TGTGCCAGCAGCTTAAACAGGATGAACACTGAAGCTTTCTTT. It encodes CASSLNRMNTEAFF.

The chain carries TRBV7-3 and TRBJ2-5, with 7 bases matching TRBD1. CDR3 length: 14 residues. Germline trimming cut 5 bases from V and 4 bases from J; bases unmatched to any gene: 7. Germline loops: CDR1 SGHTA, CDR2 FQGTGA. In DNA, the CDR3 is TGTGCCAGCAGCCCGAGGGGGCGGGCAGAGACCCAGTACTTC. It is translated as CASSPRGRAETQYF.

V gene TRBV7-2 combines with J gene TRBJ1-2, with 7 bases aligning to TRBD1. In germline, CDR1 is SGHTA, CDR2 FQGNSA. With 5 bases clipped from V and 8 bases from J, the junction kept 11 bases outside the gene matches. This CDR3 comprises 14 residues. CDR3 nucleotides: TGTGCCAGCAGCCCTCGACAGGGATCGAGAGGCTACACCTTC. This codes for CASSPRQGSRGYTF.

The CDR3 bases are TGTGCCAGCAGCCTAACCGGGACTATTAACTACAATGAGCAGTTCTTC. Protein: CASSLTGTINYNEQFF. J is TRBJ2-1 and V is TRBV11-2, with 7 bases that match TRBD2. Germline V gene data show CDR1 as SGHAT and CDR2 as FQNNGV. The V and J ends lost 5 bases and 3 bases, in that order; junction bases with no gene match: 10. This CDR3 comprises 16 residues.

The chain is built from TRBV6-5 and TRBJ1-6; no clear D. Germline CDR1 MNHEY, CDR2 SVGAGI. Trimming left V 3 bases short and J 10 bases short, with 10 bases between. The CDR3 loop spans 13 amino acids. CDR3 DNA: TGTGCCAGCAGTTATACCCCAAACTCACCCCTCCACTTT. Its protein product is CASSYTPNSPLHF.

V and J are TRBV28 and TRBJ1-2; 7 bases fit TRBD1. J was trimmed by 2 bases and V by 5 bases; bases with no gene match: 14. CDR1 is MDHEN and CDR2 is SYDVKM in the germline V gene. The CDR3 consists of 17 residues. CDR3 nucleotides: TGTGCCAGCAGTCGATCAAACCCGACAGGGAGGAACTATGGCTACACCTTC. Amino acid sequence: CASSRSNPTGRNYGYTF.

The count of this clone is one. The chain recombines TRBV10-3 with TRBJ1-4; TRBD1 might be the D (5 bases). The CDR3 length is 13 residues. V was cut by 10 bases and J by 8 bases, with 17 bases left in between. Germline CDR1 and CDR2: ENHRY and SYGVKD. The CDR3 spells CATKGSEKEKLFF. The CDR3 DNA reads TGTGCCACAAAGGGGTCAGAGAAGGAAAAACTGTTTTTT.

This rearrangement joins TRBV6-1 to TRBJ1-1; D is undetermined. The CDR3 consists of 13 residues. The V end lost 4 bases, the J end lost 1 base, and 7 bases lay between the germline ends. Per the germline V gene, CDR1 is MNHNS and CDR2 is SASEGT. The chain's CDR3 is CASSGPRNTEAFF. CDR3 nucleotides: TGTGCCAGCAGTGGGCCACGGAACACTGAAGCTTTCTTT.

The CDR3: CATSRGQGWGANTEAFF. The CDR3 DNA reads as TGTGCCACCAGCAGAGGACAGGGATGGGGGGCGAACACTGAAGCTTTCTTT. This chain joins TRBV15 and TRBJ1-1; 7 nucleotides match TRBD1. The junction had 9 bases not matched to a gene; V was cut back by 1 base and J by 1 base. The CDR3 loop spans 17 amino acids. The germline V gene encodes CDR1 LNHNV and CDR2 YYDKDF (reference sequence).

The chain has TRBV6-6 and TRBJ2-7; 12 bases agree with TRBD1. The J segment lost 0 bases and the V segment lost 5 bases, leaving 5 bases of the junction unmatched. This CDR3 is 16 amino acids long. The germline gives CDR1 MNHNY, CDR2 SVGAGI (reference sequence). CDR3 coding DNA: TGTGCCAGCAGTGGGACAGGGGGCAGGAGCTCCTACGAGCAGTACTTC. Amino acids: CASSGTGGRSSYEQYF.

The CDR3 protein is CASSLRQVNTGELFF. For the CDR3, the DNA is TGTGCCAGCAGCTTAAGACAGGTGAACACCGGGGAGCTGTTTTTT. The chain has TRBV7-9 and TRBJ2-2, with D maybe TRBD1 (6 bases). CDR1 is SEHNR, CDR2 FQNEAQ, per germline (reference sequence). V was trimmed by 2 bases and J by 1 base, leaving 8 bases between them. The CDR3 length is 15 residues.

The rearrangement links TRBV6-5 to TRBJ2-7, with D uncertain. This CDR3 is 15 amino acids long. Germline-derived CDR1 and CDR2 are MNHEY and SVGAGI. V was pared by 0 bases and J by 1 base, with 10 bases between. The CDR3 spells CASSYSMAGSYEQYF. CDR3 in DNA: TGTGCCAGCAGTTACTCGATGGCAGGTTCCTACGAGCAGTACTTC.

This chain connects TRBV7-2 to TRBJ1-2; D gene ambiguous. V was trimmed by 1 base and J by 4 bases, leaving 7 bases between them. The CDR3 covers 13 residues. The germline V gene encodes CDR1 SGHTA and CDR2 FQGNSA. The CDR3 nucleotides read TGTGCCAGCAGCTTAGAACGGACCTATGGCTACACCTTC. Translation: CASSLERTYGYTF.